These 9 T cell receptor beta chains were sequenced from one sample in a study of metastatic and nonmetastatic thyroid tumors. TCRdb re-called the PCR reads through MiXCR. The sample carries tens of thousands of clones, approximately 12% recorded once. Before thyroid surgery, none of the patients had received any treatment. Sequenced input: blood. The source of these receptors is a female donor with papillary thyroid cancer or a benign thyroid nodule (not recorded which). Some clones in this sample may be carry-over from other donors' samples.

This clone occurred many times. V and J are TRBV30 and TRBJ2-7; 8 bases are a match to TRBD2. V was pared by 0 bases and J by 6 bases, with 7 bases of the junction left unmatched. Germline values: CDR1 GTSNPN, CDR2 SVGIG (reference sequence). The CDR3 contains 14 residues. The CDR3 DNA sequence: TGTGCCTGGAGTGTTGGGCGGGGGGCGAGCGAGCAGTACTTC. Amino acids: CAWSVGRGASEQYF. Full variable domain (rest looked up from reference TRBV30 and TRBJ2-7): SQTIHQWPATLVQPVGSPLSLECTVEGTSNPNLYWYRQAAGRGLQLLFYSVGIGQISSEVPQNLSASRPQDRQFILSSKKLLLSDSGFYLCAWSVGRGASEQYFGPGTRLTVT.

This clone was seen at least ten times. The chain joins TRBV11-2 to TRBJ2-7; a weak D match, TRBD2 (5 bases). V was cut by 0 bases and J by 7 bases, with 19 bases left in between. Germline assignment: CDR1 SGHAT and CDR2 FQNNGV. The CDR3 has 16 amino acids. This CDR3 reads CASSLDRLALRKEQYF. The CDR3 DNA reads TGTGCCAGCAGCTTAGATCGGCTAGCTCTTAGAAAAGAGCAGTACTTC.

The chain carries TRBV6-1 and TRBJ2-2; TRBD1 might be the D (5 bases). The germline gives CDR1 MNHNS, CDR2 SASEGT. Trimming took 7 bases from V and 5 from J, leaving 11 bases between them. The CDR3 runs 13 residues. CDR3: CASNHGATGELFF. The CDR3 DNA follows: TGTGCCAGCAATCATGGGGCTACCGGGGAGCTGTTTTTT.

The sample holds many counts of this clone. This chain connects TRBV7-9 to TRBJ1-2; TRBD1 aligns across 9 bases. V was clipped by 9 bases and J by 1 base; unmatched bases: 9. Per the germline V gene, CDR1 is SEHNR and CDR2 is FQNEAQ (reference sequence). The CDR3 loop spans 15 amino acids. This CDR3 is CASTSWTGDNYGYTF. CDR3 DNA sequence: TGTGCCAGTACAAGTTGGACAGGGGATAACTATGGCTACACCTTC.

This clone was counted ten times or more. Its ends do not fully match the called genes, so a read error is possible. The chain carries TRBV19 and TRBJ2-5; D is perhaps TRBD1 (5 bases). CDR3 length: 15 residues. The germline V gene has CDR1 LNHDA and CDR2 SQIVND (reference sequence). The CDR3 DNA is TGTGCCAGTAGTGTAGACAGCAGGTTGTGGGAGACCCAGTACTTC. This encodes CASSVDSRLWETQYF.

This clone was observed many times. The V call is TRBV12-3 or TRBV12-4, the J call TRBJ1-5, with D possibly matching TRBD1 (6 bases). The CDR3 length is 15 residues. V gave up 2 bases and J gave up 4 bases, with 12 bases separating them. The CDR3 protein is CASSLNRAGNQPQHF. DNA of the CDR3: TGTGCCAGCAGTTTAAACAGGGCTGGGAATCAGCCCCAGCATTTT.

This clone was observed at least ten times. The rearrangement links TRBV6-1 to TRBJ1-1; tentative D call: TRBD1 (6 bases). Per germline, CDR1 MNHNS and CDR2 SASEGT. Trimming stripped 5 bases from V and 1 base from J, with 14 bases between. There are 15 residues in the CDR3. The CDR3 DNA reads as TGTGCCAGCAGTCCATCGCAACAGGGGAACACTGAAGCTTTCTTT. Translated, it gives CASSPSQQGNTEAFF.

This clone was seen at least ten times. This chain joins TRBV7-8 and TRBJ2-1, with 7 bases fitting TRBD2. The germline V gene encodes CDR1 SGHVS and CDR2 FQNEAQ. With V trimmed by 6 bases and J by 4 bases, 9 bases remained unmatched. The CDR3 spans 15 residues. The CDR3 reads CASSSTSATYNEQFF. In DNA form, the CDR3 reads TGTGCCAGCAGTTCTACTAGCGCTACATACAATGAGCAGTTCTTC.

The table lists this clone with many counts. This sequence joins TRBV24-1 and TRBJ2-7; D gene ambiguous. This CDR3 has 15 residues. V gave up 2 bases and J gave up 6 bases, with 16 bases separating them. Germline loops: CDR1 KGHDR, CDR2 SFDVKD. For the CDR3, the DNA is TGTGCCACCAGTGATTCCCACAGTGTAGAAAGCGAGCAGTACTTC. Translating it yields CATSDSHSVESEQYF.